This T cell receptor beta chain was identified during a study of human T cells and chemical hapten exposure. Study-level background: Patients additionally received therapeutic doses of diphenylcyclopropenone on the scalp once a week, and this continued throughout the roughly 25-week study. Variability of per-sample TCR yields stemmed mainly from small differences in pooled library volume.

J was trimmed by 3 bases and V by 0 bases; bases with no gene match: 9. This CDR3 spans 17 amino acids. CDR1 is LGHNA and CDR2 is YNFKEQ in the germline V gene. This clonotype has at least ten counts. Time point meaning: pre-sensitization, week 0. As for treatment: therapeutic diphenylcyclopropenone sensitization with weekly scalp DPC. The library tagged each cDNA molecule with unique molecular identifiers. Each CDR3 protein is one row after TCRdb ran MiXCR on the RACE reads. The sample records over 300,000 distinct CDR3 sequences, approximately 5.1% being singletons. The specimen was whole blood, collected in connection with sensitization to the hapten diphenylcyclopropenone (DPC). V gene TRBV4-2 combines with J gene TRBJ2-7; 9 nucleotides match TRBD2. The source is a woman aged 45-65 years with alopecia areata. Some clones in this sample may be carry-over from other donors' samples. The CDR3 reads CASSQDTPLAGRYEQYF. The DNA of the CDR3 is TGTGCCAGCAGCCAAGATACGCCGCTAGCGGGACGCTACGAGCAGTACTTC.